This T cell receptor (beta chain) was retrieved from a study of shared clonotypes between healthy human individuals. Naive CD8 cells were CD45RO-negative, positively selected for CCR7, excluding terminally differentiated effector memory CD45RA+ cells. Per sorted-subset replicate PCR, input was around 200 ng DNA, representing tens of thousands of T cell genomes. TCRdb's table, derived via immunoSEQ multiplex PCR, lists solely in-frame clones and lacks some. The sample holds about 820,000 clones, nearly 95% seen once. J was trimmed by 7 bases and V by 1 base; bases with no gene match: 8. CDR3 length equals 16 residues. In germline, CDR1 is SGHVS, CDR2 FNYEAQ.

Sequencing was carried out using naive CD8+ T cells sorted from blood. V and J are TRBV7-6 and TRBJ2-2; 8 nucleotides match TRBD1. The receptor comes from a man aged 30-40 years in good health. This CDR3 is CASSLGPGGGGGELFF. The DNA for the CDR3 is TGTGCCAGCAGCTTAGGTCCAGGGGGCGGTGGCGGGGAGCTGTTTTTT.